The clone carrying this T cell receptor (beta chain) was seen a few times. Its antigen is unknown. The PCR contained 60 Vbeta and 13 Jbeta primers. Data came from immunoSEQ multiplex PCR; TCRdb stores just in-frame clones and leaves some out. The repertoire holds about 270,000 clones, with roughly two thirds as singletons. The germline V gene encodes CDR1 SGHDN and CDR2 FVKESK. V shed 4 bases and J shed 1 base, with 7 bases lying between them. The CDR3 is made up of 13 amino acids. The data derive from a study of cytomegalovirus exposure and HLA in healthy donors. Study-level points and caveats: In a later analysis, most CMV-associated TCR beta chains appeared HLA-restricted. Later analysis found that TCR beta chains associated with HLA were more clonally expanded than other, equally common chains.

The material sequenced was PBMCs. V gene TRBV14 combines with J gene TRBJ1-1, with a possible D match to TRBD1 (5 bases). This clonotype originated in a female donor in good health and CMV-seronegative. CDR3 nucleotides: TGTGCCAGCAGCCTCGGACAGAACACTGAAGCTTTCTTT. Translation: CASSLGQNTEAFF.